Listed below are T cell receptor beta chains from one sample, sequenced in a study of PD-L1 blockade in urothelial cancer. TCRdb's table, derived via immunoSEQ multiplex PCR, lists solely in-frame clones and lacks some. The sample yields tens of thousands of clones, about 83% seen once. The source was PBMCs, collected around atezolizumab (anti-PD-L1) treatment. All receptors come from a woman aged 70 to 79 with urothelial cancer. The CDR3 runs from the conserved cysteine through the conserved F or W. A D gene is named only where the DNA matches it firmly. Expanded clones are given a class, and other clones once, few, many or no size at all.

D	V	J	size	DNA	CDR3
-	TRBV5-4	TRBJ2-7	-	TGTGCCAGCAGCTCGCAGGCCCTCCCCCCCTACGAGCAGTACTTC	CASSSQALPPYEQYF
-	TRBV10-1	TRBJ2-2	-	TGCGCCAGCAGAGCGAGCGGAAACACCGGGGAGCTGTTTTTT	CASRASGNTGELFF
-	TRBV7-9	TRBJ2-2	few	TGTGCCAGCAGACCCCCGGGCGGGGGCCATAACACCGGGGAGCTGTTTTTT	CASRPPGGGHNTGELFF
TRBD2	TRBV28	TRBJ2-1	-	TGTGCCAGCAGTTTAGGACTAGCCGGTGAGCAGTTCTTC	CASSLGLAGEQFF
TRBD1	TRBV19	TRBJ2-7	-	TGTGCCAGTAGTTATGCGGGACAGGGGGGTCCCTACGAGCAGTACTTC	CASSYAGQGGPYEQYF
TRBD1	TRBV5-1	TRBJ1-2	-	TGCGCCAGCAAGAAGACCGGGACAGGGGGCGAAAGGGATGGCTACACCTTC	CASKKTGTGGERDGYTF
-	TRBV29-1	TRBJ2-7	-	TGCAGCGGTTACGCCTACTCCCGGGAGCAAGACTACGAGCAGTACTTC	CSGYAYSREQDYEQYF
TRBD1	TRBV28	TRBJ2-7	once	TGTGCCAGCAGTTCGATAACCGGGACAGGGGCTCTCCTCTCCTACGAGCAGTACTTC	CASSSITGTGALLSYEQYF
-	TRBV2	TRBJ2-5	-	TGTGCCAGCAGTCTACTGTCGGAGACCCAGTACTTC	CASSLLSETQYF
-	TRBV7-3	TRBJ1-4	-	TGTGCCAGCAGCCCCAGGCCTAATGAAAAACTGTTTTTT	CASSPRPNEKLFF
-	TRBV4-3	TRBJ2-7	-	TGCGCCAGCAGCCAAGGACGGGGTACCTACGAGCAGTACTTC	CASSQGRGTYEQYF
TRBD1	TRBV5-4	TRBJ2-7	-	TGTGCCAGCAGCTTGGACCGGGCGGGGACAGGCGAGCAGTACTTC	CASSLDRAGTGEQYF
-	TRBV6-5	TRBJ2-1	-	TGTGCCAGCAGTTCTCTTTGGGACACCTACAATGAGCAGTTCTTC	CASSSLWDTYNEQFF
-	TRBV7-3	TRBJ2-5	-	TGTGCCAGCAGCCTTACGACAGGCCTTGGGGAGACCCAGTACTTC	CASSLTTGLGETQYF
TRBD1	TRBV2	TRBJ2-3	-	TGTGCCAGCAGACGGGACAGCCTCACAGATACGCAGTATTTT	CASRRDSLTDTQYF
-	TRBV4-1	TRBJ1-1	once	TGCGCCAGCAGCCAAGTCCCCGACAGCACTGAAGCTTTCTTT	CASSQVPDSTEAFF
TRBD1	TRBV5-1	TRBJ2-3	-	TGCGCCAGCAGCCTGGGACAGCCGTCAGATACGCAGTATTTT	CASSLGQPSDTQYF
-	TRBV7-8	TRBJ1-1	-	TGTGCCAGCAGCTTCGACAGGTCGAACACTGAAGCTTTCTTT	CASSFDRSNTEAFF
TRBD1	TRBV27	TRBJ1-2	once	TGTGCCAGCAGTCTTAGACAGGGGGCGGGCGGGGGCTACACCTTC	CASSLRQGAGGGYTF
-	TRBV5-4	TRBJ2-1	-	TGTGCCAGCAGCTTGGCCGGAGCCGAGCAGTTCTTC	CASSLAGAEQFF
-	TRBV9	TRBJ2-7	-	TGTGCCAGCAGCGTATCGCCGGGAATATCCTACGAGCAGTACTTC	CASSVSPGISYEQYF
TRBD1	TRBV30	TRBJ1-2	-	TGTGCCTGGACCAAGACAGGGAACGGGGGCTACACCTTC	CAWTKTGNGGYTF
-	TRBV27	TRBJ1-1	once	TGTGCCAGCAAACGTCGGGAGAACACTGAAGCTTTCTTT	CASKRRENTEAFF
TRBD2	TRBV29-1	TRBJ2-3	-	TGCAGCGTTCCGAAGACTAGCGGGAACACAGATACGCAGTATTTT	CSVPKTSGNTDTQYF
-	TRBV5-6	TRBJ2-5	-	TGTGCCAGCAGCTGGGACACGCAAGGCCAAGAGACCCAGTACTTC	CASSWDTQGQETQYF
-	TRBV19	TRBJ1-2	-	TGTGCCAGCTATGGGGGGTCCTATGGCTACACCTTC	CASYGGSYGYTF
-	TRBV7-2	TRBJ1-1	-	TGTGCCAGCAGCTTATCGAGGAACACTGAAGCTTTCTTT	CASSLSRNTEAFF
TRBD1	TRBV19	TRBJ1-2	-	TGTGCCAGTAGTATTAGGGGACAGGCCTGGCGGGGCTACACCTTC	CASSIRGQAWRGYTF
TRBD2	TRBV29-1	TRBJ2-5	once	TGCAGCGTTGAAAGAGGACTAGCGGGCGAAGAGACCCAGTACTTC	CSVERGLAGEETQYF
TRBD2	TRBV7-2	TRBJ2-2	once	TGTGCCAGCAGACACCCGGGAGGTTCCGGGGAGCTGTTTTTT	CASRHPGGSGELFF
TRBD2	TRBV6-5	TRBJ2-7	-	TGTGCCAGCAGTCGCCTGACTAGCGGGGGATACGAGCAGTACTTC	CASSRLTSGGYEQYF
-	TRBV2	TRBJ1-5	-	TGTGCCAGCAGGGGGGGTTCTGCGGGTCAGCCCCAGCATTTT	CASRGGSAGQPQHF
TRBD1	TRBV19	TRBJ1-5	-	TGTGCCAGTAGAATCATCACCCAGGGGGACAATCAGCCCCAGCATTTT	CASRIITQGDNQPQHF
-	TRBV27	TRBJ2-5	-	TGTGCCAGCAGTTTATCGAGCCAACTCGAGACCCAGTACTTC	CASSLSSQLETQYF
-	TRBV19	TRBJ1-1	-	TGTGCCAGTAGTATCCCAAACAGGGCTGGTGAAGCTTTCTTT	CASSIPNRAGEAFF
-	TRBV6-5	TRBJ1-2	-	TGTGCCAGCAGTCCCCAGGGCTCTGGCTACACCTTC	CASSPQGSGYTF
-	TRBV5-1	TRBJ2-7	-	TGCGCCAGCAGCTTGGTGCCTAGCGAGAACTACGAGCAGTACTTC	CASSLVPSENYEQYF
TRBD1	TRBV7-9	TRBJ2-7	-	TGTGCCACCTCGATGACAGGGTCCTACGAGCAGTACTTC	CATSMTGSYEQYF
TRBD1	TRBV7-2	TRBJ2-2	-	TGTGCCAGCAGCTTGAGGGACAGCCTCACCGGGGAGCTGTTTTTT	CASSLRDSLTGELFF
TRBD1	TRBV5-1	TRBJ2-3	-	TGCGCCAGCAGCTCCAAACGACAGGGAACTAGCACAGATACGCAGTATTTT	CASSSKRQGTSTDTQYF
-	TRBV4-3	TRBJ1-2	-	TGCGCCAGCAGCCCCATGGGTACAGGGAGCTTCTATGGCTACACCTTC	CASSPMGTGSFYGYTF
-	TRBV7-8	TRBJ2-5	-	TGTGCCAGCAGCTTCGAAAAGCTTCAGGGGCGAGAGACCCAGTACTTC	CASSFEKLQGRETQYF
-	TRBV6-6	TRBJ2-3	-	TGTGCCAGCAGTTCCCATAGCACAGATACGCAGTATTTT	CASSSHSTDTQYF
-	TRBV28	TRBJ2-3	-	TGTGCCAGCAATCCTCTCTCTAGGGGGGGAGACACAGATACGCAGTATTTT	CASNPLSRGGDTDTQYF
TRBD2	TRBV4-2	TRBJ2-2	few	TGTGCCAGCAGCCAAGAGGGAGGGCGGGTCGGGGAGCTGTTTTTT	CASSQEGGRVGELFF
-	TRBV9	TRBJ2-7	-	TGTGCCAGCAGCGTCGGAGCGGATTACTCCTACGAGCAGTACTTC	CASSVGADYSYEQYF
-	TRBV10-3	TRBJ1-4	-	TGTGCCATCAGTGAGAAGAGGGTGCCTAATGAAAAACTGTTTTTT	CAISEKRVPNEKLFF
-	TRBV29-1	TRBJ1-1	-	TGCAGCGCCCGACGCGGCACTCTGGAATCTGAAGCTTTCTTT	CSARRGTLESEAFF
-	TRBV19	TRBJ1-4	-	TGTGCCAGTAGTGAACGCCCTCGGGGTGGAAGTAATGAAAAACTGTTTTTT	CASSERPRGGSNEKLFF
-	TRBV19	TRBJ2-3	-	TGTGCCAGTAGTGGCGGTGACACAGATACGCAGTATTTT	CASSGGDTDTQYF
-	TRBV10-3	TRBJ1-1	-	TGTGCCATCAGTGAGGAGCTGATGGGGGGATGGACTGAAGCTTTCTTT	CAISEELMGGWTEAFF
TRBD1	TRBV6-1	TRBJ2-3	-	TGTGCCAGCAGTGTTCAACAGGGGGCAGATACGCAGTATTTT	CASSVQQGADTQYF
-	TRBV11-2	TRBJ2-1	-	TGTGCCAGCAGCCCTATCCTTTATACGAGCTCCTACAATGAGCAGTTCTTC	CASSPILYTSSYNEQFF
-	TRBV11-3	TRBJ2-7	-	TGTGCCAGCAGCGTGCTCGGGGTGGGCGAGCAGTACTTC	CASSVLGVGEQYF
TRBD2	TRBV27	TRBJ2-5	medium-sized	TGTGCCAGCAGGCTTGGGACTAGCGGGAGTGAGACCCAGTACTTC	CASRLGTSGSETQYF
TRBD2	TRBV4-1	TRBJ2-7	-	TGCGCCAGCAGCCAGACTAGCGGGAGCTTCGACGAGCAGTACTTC	CASSQTSGSFDEQYF
TRBD2	TRBV4-2	TRBJ2-1	-	TGTGCCAGCAGCCGAGGGACTAGCGGGACCTACAATGAGCAGTTCTTC	CASSRGTSGTYNEQFF